These 32 T cell receptor beta chains share one sample of origin, sequenced in a study of a mutant IDH1 vaccine in newly diagnosed glioma. Generated by immunoSEQ multiplex PCR, the TCRdb table keeps only in-frame clones and is missing some. This table has roughly 60,000 clones, 74% appearing once. Documented time point: week 35, safety follow-up. Each dose of the vaccine consisted of 300 ug of mutant IDH1 20-mer peptide, with topical imiquimod. Their antigens are not known. The starting material was PBMCs, obtained from a glioma patient whose treatment included an IDH1 peptide vaccine. Receptor source: a man aged 50-60 years with glioma.

The CDR3: CASSPRGMEYYGYTF. The CDR3 nucleotides read TGTGCCAGCAGCCCTAGAGGGATGGAATACTATGGCTACACCTTC. V and J are TRBV14 and TRBJ1-2; no clear D. Trimming cost V 4 bases and J 3 bases, with 15 bases left between them. This CDR3 is built from 15 residues. Per germline, CDR1 SGHDN and CDR2 FVKESK.

The chain carries TRBV5-6 and TRBJ2-5, with TRBD1 as a possible D gene (5 bases). V dropped 1 base and J dropped 2 bases, with 12 bases sitting between them. The CDR3 extends over 15 amino acids. Germline assignment: CDR1 SGHDT and CDR2 YYEEEE. The CDR3 protein is CASSLFRVNQETQYF. Written as DNA, the CDR3 is TGTGCCAGCAGCTTGTTCAGGGTTAATCAAGAGACCCAGTACTTC.

The V and J genes are TRBV6-5 and TRBJ1-1; D uncertain. The CDR3 has 13 residues. Trimming left V 3 bases short and J 7 bases short, with 12 bases between. Germline CDR1 and CDR2: MNHEY and SVGAGI. In DNA form, the CDR3 reads TGTGCCAGCAGTTATATTAAGGGAGGTGAAGCTTTCTTT. It encodes CASSYIKGGEAFF.

This clone has just a few counts. The chain carries TRBV6-6 and TRBJ1-5; 8 bases match TRBD1. This CDR3 region has 14 residues. The J segment lost 6 bases and the V segment lost 4 bases, leaving 5 bases of the junction unmatched. From germline, CDR1 is MNHNY and CDR2 SVGAGI (reference sequence). The CDR3 bases are TGTGCCAGCAGTTTCGGACAGGGCGGTCAGCCCCAGCATTTT. Translated, it gives CASSFGQGGQPQHF.

V is TRBV7-8 and J is TRBJ1-1, with 9 bases lining up with TRBD1. Germline-derived CDR1 and CDR2 are SGHVS and FQNEAQ. This CDR3 region has 14 residues. V lost 4 bases, J lost 2 bases, and 2 bases stayed unmatched. CDR3 DNA: TGTGCCAGCAGCTGGGGACAGGGCAACACTGAAGCTTTCTTT. Its protein product is CASSWGQGNTEAFF.

V and J are TRBV2 and TRBJ2-7; 7 nucleotides match TRBD2. This CDR3 region has 14 residues. Germline V CDR1 and CDR2: SNHLY, FYNNEI. Germline trimming cut 5 bases from V and 2 bases from J; bases unmatched to any gene: 6. The CDR3 DNA reads TGTGCCAGCAGTAGGGACCGGGGGGCCTACGAGCAGTACTTC. This gives the protein CASSRDRGAYEQYF. The variable domain in full, completed from reference TRBV2 and TRBJ2-7, reads EPEVTQTPSHQVTQMGQEVILRCVPISNHLYFYWYRQILGQKVEFLVSFYNNEISEKSEIFDDQFSVERPDGSNFTLKIRSTKLEDSAMYFCASSRDRGAYEQYFGPGTRLTVT.

This rearrangement joins TRBV7-9 to TRBJ2-1; 12 bases are shared with TRBD2. Germline values: CDR1 SEHNR, CDR2 FQNEAQ (reference sequence). This CDR3 has 16 amino acids. The V segment lost 4 bases and the J segment 5 bases; nucleotides outside the gene matches: 6. The CDR3 sequence is CASSSTSGGPHNEQFF. DNA for the CDR3: TGTGCCAGCAGCTCTACTAGCGGGGGGCCGCACAATGAGCAGTTCTTC.

This rearrangement joins TRBV30 to TRBJ2-3, with 7 bases lining up with TRBD1. V lost 5 bases to trimming and J lost 6 bases; unmatched junction nucleotides: 11. Germline CDR1 reads GTSNPN; CDR2 reads SVGIG (reference sequence). The CDR3 loop spans 14 amino acids. CDR3 amino acids: CAWVRQGVGDTQYF. In DNA, the CDR3 is TGTGCCTGGGTTAGACAGGGCGTAGGGGATACGCAGTATTTT.

The rearrangement joins TRBV14 to TRBJ1-2; D unclear. V was cut by 7 bases and J by 4 bases, with 13 bases left in between. Germline assignment: CDR1 SGHDN and CDR2 FVKESK. This CDR3 has 13 amino acids. This CDR3 reads CASIKGGGYGYTF. The CDR3 DNA reads TGTGCCAGCATAAAAGGAGGAGGCTATGGCTACACCTTC.

Points on this clone: A junction boundary mismatches the germline segment, possibly from a read error. V and J are TRBV7-7 and TRBJ1-4; 10 bases are a match to TRBD1. Germline lookup yields CDR1 SSHAT and CDR2 FNYEAQ (reference sequence). The CDR3 consists of 13 residues. The CDR3 loop is CASSRDRGEKLFF. CDR3 coding DNA: TGTGCTAGCAGCCGGGACAGGGGTGAAAAACTGTTTTTT.

The chain employs TRBV29-1 and TRBJ2-1; no clear D. The CDR3 is 13 residues long. V was shortened by 1 base and J by 3 bases, with 7 bases between the two germline ends. Germline CDR1 is SQVTM and CDR2 is ANQGSEA. CDR3 amino acids: CSVEGAGYNEQFF. The CDR3 DNA follows: TGCAGCGTTGAAGGGGCAGGCTACAATGAGCAGTTCTTC.

This chain joins TRBV27 and TRBJ1-1; no firm D call. This CDR3 is 14 amino acids long. V was shortened by 0 bases and J by 1 base, with 6 bases between the two germline ends. CDR1 is MNHEY and CDR2 is SMNVEV in the germline V gene (reference sequence). The CDR3 DNA follows: TGTGCCAGCAGTTTATCACGGGGGAACACTGAAGCTTTCTTT. Translating it yields CASSLSRGNTEAFF.

The rearrangement joins TRBV2 to TRBJ2-5, with D perhaps matching TRBD2 (5 bases). CDR3 length: 13 residues. V was cut by 7 bases and J by 1 base, with 10 bases left in between. CDR1 and CDR2 (germline): SNHLY, FYNNEI. Written as DNA, the CDR3 is TGTGCCAGCACCGGGGAGATCCAAGAGACCCAGTACTTC. Amino acids: CASTGEIQETQYF.

This clone appeared once. CDR3 DNA: TGTGCCAGCAGTGACGTGCCGGGGTCAGGAAACACCATATATTTT. Protein: CASSDVPGSGNTIYF. This chain joins TRBV6-4 and TRBJ1-3; no clear D gene. The CDR3 has 15 residues. V was shortened by 2 bases and J by 4 bases, with 12 bases between the two germline ends. Germline values: CDR1 MRHNA, CDR2 SNTAGT.

J is TRBJ2-1 and V is TRBV7-2, with D uncertain. Germline V gene lookup returns CDR1 SGHTA and CDR2 FQGNSA. The V end lost 1 base, the J end lost 6 bases, and 7 bases lay between the germline ends. The CDR3 has 13 amino acids. CDR3 sequence: CASSLVQVNEQFF. CDR3 nucleotide sequence: TGTGCCAGCAGCTTAGTACAAGTCAATGAGCAGTTCTTC.

This chain joins TRBV5-4 and TRBJ1-2; D might be TRBD1 (5 bases). CDR1 SGHNT and CDR2 YYREEE come from the germline V gene (reference sequence). Trimming took off 0 bases at V and 3 bases at J, with 9 bases between the two ends. The CDR3 extends over 14 amino acids. The CDR3 DNA sequence: TGTGCCAGCAGCTTGGCAGGGAGAGACTATGGCTACACCTTC. It translates to CASSLAGRDYGYTF.

This chain links TRBV20-1 with TRBJ1-2; tentatively, D is TRBD1 (6 bases). CDR1 is DFQATT, CDR2 SNEGSKA, per germline (reference sequence). V was trimmed by 5 bases and J by 14 bases, leaving 18 bases between them. CDR3 size: 11 residues. CDR3 amino acids: CSAFFTGYGTF. CDR3 DNA sequence: TGCAGTGCTTTTTTTACAGGGTATGGAACCTTC.

A single count supports this clone. The chain couples TRBV5-1 to TRBJ1-2, with D perhaps matching TRBD1 (5 bases). Germline V gene data show CDR1 as SGHRS and CDR2 as YFSETQ. V was shortened by 0 bases and J by 3 bases, with 15 bases between the two germline ends. The CDR3 covers 16 residues. CDR3 region: CASSLGRFSGHYGYTF. DNA of the CDR3: TGCGCCAGCAGCTTGGGTCGGTTCTCAGGGCACTATGGCTACACCTTC.

V is TRBV7-3 and J is TRBJ2-7; 11 nucleotides align to TRBD2. The CDR3 runs to 15 residues. Per the germline V gene, CDR1 is SGHTA and CDR2 is FQGTGA. Losses at the gene ends were 5 bases for V and 3 bases for J; bases not matched to a gene: 6. CDR3: CASSKTSGEIYEQYF. The CDR3 coding sequence is TGTGCCAGCAGCAAGACTAGCGGGGAAATCTACGAGCAGTACTTC.

The V and J genes are TRBV7-8 and TRBJ1-3; D possibly corresponds to TRBD1 (5 bases). The CDR3 extends over 18 amino acids. Trimming stripped 3 bases from V and 0 bases from J, with 18 bases between. Germline CDR1 reads SGHVS; CDR2 reads FQNEAQ. CDR3 protein: CASSFASVLGGSGNTIYF. The CDR3, as DNA: TGTGCCAGCAGCTTTGCTTCGGTTCTGGGGGGCTCTGGAAACACCATATATTTT.

The V gene is TRBV10-2, the J gene TRBJ2-5; D unresolved. Germline CDR1 reads WSHSY; CDR2 reads SAAADI. V was shortened by 2 bases and J by 1 base, with 11 bases between the two germline ends. CDR3 size: 15 residues. CDR3 nucleotide sequence: TGCGCCAGCAGTGAGCCCAGAGTGGGCCAAGAGACCCAGTACTTC. Residues: CASSEPRVGQETQYF.

This chain connects TRBV2 to TRBJ1-2, with D tentatively TRBD1 (5 bases). CDR1 SNHLY and CDR2 FYNNEI come from the germline V gene. The CDR3 spans 13 residues. The V end lost 0 bases, the J end lost 9 bases, and 11 bases lay between the germline ends. CDR3 region: CASSEASGRRYTF. The CDR3 nucleotides read TGTGCCAGCAGTGAAGCGTCAGGGAGACGCTACACCTTC.

J is TRBJ2-7 and V is TRBV7-3, with no clear D. The germline CDR1 and CDR2 sequences are SGHTA and FQGTGA. The CDR3 spans 17 residues. V lost 1 base and J lost 0, with 16 bases in between. The DNA for the CDR3 is TGTGCCAGCAGCTTAAGTCCTCTTCCCAGGAGCTCCTACGAGCAGTACTTC. This translates into CASSLSPLPRSSYEQYF. Combining the CDR3 with reference TRBV7-3 and TRBJ2-7 gives the whole variable domain GAGVSQTPSNKVTEKGKYVELRCDPISGHTALYWYRQSLGQGPEFLIYFQGTGAADDSGLPNDRFFAVRPEGSVSTLKIQRTERGDSAVYLCASSLSPLPRSSYEQYFGPGTRLTVT.

This rearrangement joins TRBV29-1 to TRBJ1-1, with 8 positions matching TRBD1. The CDR3 is made up of 13 amino acids. Trimming removed 7 bases from V and 1 base from J; junction bases left unmatched: 5. CDR1 SQVTM and CDR2 ANQGSEA come from the germline V gene. CDR3: CSAGGQGNTEAFF. In DNA form, the CDR3 reads TGCAGCGCAGGCGGACAGGGGAACACTGAAGCTTTCTTT.

CDR3 protein: CASSRADNEQFF. The CDR3 DNA follows: TGTGCCAGCTCCAGGGCCGACAATGAGCAGTTCTTC. The chain employs TRBV7-6 and TRBJ2-1; perhaps TRBD1 as D (5 bases). Trimming removed 8 bases at V and 5 bases at J, with 10 bases between. CDR1 is SGHVS, CDR2 FNYEAQ, per germline. The CDR3 has 12 residues.

The rearrangement uses TRBV18 and TRBJ2-6; D is unclear. This CDR3 spans 15 amino acids. The V and J ends lost 5 bases and 0 bases respectively, with 8 bases between them. CDR1 is KGHSH, CDR2 LQKENI, per germline. The CDR3 loop is CASSSTYSGANVLTF. CDR3 DNA: TGTGCCAGCTCATCCACCTACTCTGGGGCCAACGTCCTGACTTTC.

The V gene is TRBV7-9, the J gene TRBJ1-1; D call uncertain. Germline-derived CDR1 and CDR2 are SEHNR and FQNEAQ (reference sequence). V was pared by 3 bases and J by 0 bases, with 11 bases between. The CDR3 is 15 residues long. In DNA form, the CDR3 reads TGTGCCAGCAGCTTGAAGGGCCTCATGAACACTGAAGCTTTCTTT. The encoded protein is CASSLKGLMNTEAFF.

The V and J genes are TRBV7-3 and TRBJ1-1; D remains unclear. Germline lookup yields CDR1 SGHTA and CDR2 FQGTGA. CDR3 length equals 13 residues. The V gene lost 4 bases and the J gene lost 3 bases, with 9 bases spanning the gap. In DNA, the CDR3 is TGTGCCAGCAGCTATGGCGGTTACACTGAAGCTTTCTTT. This codes for CASSYGGYTEAFF.

The chain employs TRBV20-1 and TRBJ2-3; D is unresolved. Germline V gene sequence: CDR1 DFQATT, CDR2 SNEGSKA (reference sequence). There are 11 residues in the CDR3. The CDR3: CSVTSTDTQYF. The CDR3 DNA follows: TGCAGCGTTACTAGCACAGATACGCAGTATTTT.

Remarks on this clone: Other DNA sequences in this specimen translate into the identical CDR3. The chain has TRBV7-2 and TRBJ1-3; D not resolved. The CDR3 loop spans 13 amino acids. Germline V gene data show CDR1 as SGHTA and CDR2 as FQGNSA. Trimming shortened V by 4 bases and J by 0 bases, and 4 bases separated the two germline ends. The CDR3: CASSYNSGNTIYF. The DNA of the CDR3 is TGTGCCAGCAGCTACAACTCTGGAAACACCATATATTTT.

Only a few counts were recorded for this clone. The chain employs TRBV11-3 and TRBJ1-1; D not resolved. The V end lost 5 bases, the J end lost 1 base, and 17 bases lay between the germline ends. Germline CDR1 reads SGHNT; CDR2 reads YENEEA. The CDR3 is 16 residues long. The CDR3 nucleotides read TGTGCCAGCAGCCCCCCCGCGCGGACGAGGAACACTGAAGCTTTCTTT. Translation: CASSPPARTRNTEAFF. Full variable domain (missing parts from reference TRBV11-3 and TRBJ1-1): EAGVVQSPRYKIIEKKQPVAFWCNPISGHNTLYWYLQNLGQGPELLIRYENEEAVDDSQLPKDRFSAERLKGVDSTLKIQPAELGDSAVYLCASSPPARTRNTEAFFGQGTRLTVV.

The V and J genes are TRBV9 and TRBJ1-1, with D possibly being TRBD1 (6 bases). The CDR3 has 13 amino acids. The V end was cut by 9 bases, the J end by 4 bases, with 16 bases between. The germline V gene has CDR1 SGDLS and CDR2 YYNGEE. CDR3 nucleotides: TGTGCCAACATCAAGGGGGGTGCCACTGAAGCTTTCTTT. Translated, it gives CANIKGGATEAFF.